The source of this T cell receptor beta chain is a study of T cells after yellow fever vaccination. Study-wide findings and caveats: In post-booster samples, most primary-vaccination clones reappeared (under 98% CD4, approximately 91% CD8). Although the secondary response was weaker, it peaked faster, at day 5 versus 15. Some clonotypes, a small share, were shared between CD4 and CD8 compartments.

TCRdb fed the 5' RACE reads into MiXCR, producing one record per CDR3 protein. The data contain some 600,000 distinct CDR3 sequences, around an eighth of them singletons. Regarding this clonotype: Its antigen remains unidentified.

The clonotype originates from a man younger than 45 who received the YFV17D yellow fever vaccine. The input for sequencing was PBMCs, taken on the day of the yellow fever booster vaccination.

CDR3 nucleotide sequence: TGTGCCAGCAGATTTCGACAGGCGAACACTGAAGCTTTCTTT. Residues: CASRFRQANTEAFF. The chain carries TRBV7-2 and TRBJ1-1; D might be TRBD1 (6 bases). V dropped 6 bases and J dropped 1 base, with 12 bases sitting between them. This CDR3 has 14 amino acids. The V gene's germline CDR1 is SGHTA and CDR2 FQGNSA.